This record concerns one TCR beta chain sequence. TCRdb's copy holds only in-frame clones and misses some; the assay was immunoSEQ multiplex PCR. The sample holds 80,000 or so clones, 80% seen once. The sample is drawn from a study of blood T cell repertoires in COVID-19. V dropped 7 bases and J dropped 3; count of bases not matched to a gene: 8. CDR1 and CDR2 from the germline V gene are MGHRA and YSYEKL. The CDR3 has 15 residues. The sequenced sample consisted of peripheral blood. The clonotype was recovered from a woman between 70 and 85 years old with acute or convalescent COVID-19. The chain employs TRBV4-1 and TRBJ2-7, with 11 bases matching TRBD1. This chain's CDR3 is CASTFTDRGRYEQYF. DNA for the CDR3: TGCGCCAGCACCTTTACGGACAGGGGGCGCTACGAGCAGTACTTC.